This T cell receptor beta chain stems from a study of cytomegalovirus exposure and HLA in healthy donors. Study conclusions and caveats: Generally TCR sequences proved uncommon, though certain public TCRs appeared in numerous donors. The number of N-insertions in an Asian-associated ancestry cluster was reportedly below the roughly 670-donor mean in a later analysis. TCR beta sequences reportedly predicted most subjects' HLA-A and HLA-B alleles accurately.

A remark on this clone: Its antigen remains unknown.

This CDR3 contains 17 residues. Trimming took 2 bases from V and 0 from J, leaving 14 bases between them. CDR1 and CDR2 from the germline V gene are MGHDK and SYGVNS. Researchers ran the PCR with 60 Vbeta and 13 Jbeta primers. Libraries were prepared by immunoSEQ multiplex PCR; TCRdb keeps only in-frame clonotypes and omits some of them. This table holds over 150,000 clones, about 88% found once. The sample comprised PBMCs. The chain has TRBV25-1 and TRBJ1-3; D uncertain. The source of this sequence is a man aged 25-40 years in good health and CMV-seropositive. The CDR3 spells CASSEILGGDSGNTIYF. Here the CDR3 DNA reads TGTGCCAGCAGTGAAATATTGGGAGGTGACTCTGGAAACACCATATATTTT.